A single sample gave rise to the 7 T cell receptor beta chains below, sequenced in a study of shared clonotypes between healthy human individuals. TCRdb's table, derived via immunoSEQ multiplex PCR, lists solely in-frame clones and lacks some. The repertoire has about 2.1 million clones, over 85% of them found once; the top ten carry around 1.8%. CD45RO-negative, CCR7-selected cells formed the naive CD8 fraction, which excluded terminally differentiated effector memory CD45RA+ cells. Sequences were obtained from naive CD8+ T cells from PBMCs. All receptors come from a man aged 18-30 years in good health. Some clones in this sample may be carry-over from other donors' samples.

This chain links TRBV27 with TRBJ2-7; 8 bases are shared with TRBD2. Germline lookup yields CDR1 MNHEY and CDR2 SMNVEV (reference sequence). CDR3 size: 15 residues. With 2 bases clipped from V and 7 bases from J, the junction kept 10 bases outside the gene matches. The chain's CDR3 is CASSLGLAGSGEQYF. The CDR3 bases are TGTGCCAGCAGTTTAGGGCTAGCGGGTTCGGGTGAGCAGTACTTC.

This chain connects TRBV10-3 to TRBJ2-7; D call uncertain. Germline V gene data show CDR1 as ENHRY and CDR2 as SYGVKD. Trimming took 0 bases from V and 0 from J, leaving 6 bases between them. CDR3 length: 14 residues. The CDR3 nucleotides read TGTGCCATCAGTGAGTCGGATCTCTCCTACGAGCAGTACTTC. Translating gives CAISESDLSYEQYF.

With respect to this clone: The sample carries other DNA sequences with the same CDR3. CDR3 loop: CSVLGGSYEQYF. In nucleotides, the CDR3 is TGCAGCGTTCTTGGGGGCTCCTACGAGCAGTACTTC. The chain joins TRBV29-1 to TRBJ2-7; possibly TRBD1 or TRBD2 for D (5 bases each). The CDR3 runs 12 residues. V lost 5 bases, J lost 0 bases, and 8 bases lay in between. CDR1 and CDR2 from the germline V gene are SQVTM and ANQGSEA.

The chain is built from TRBV6-5 and TRBJ1-1; perhaps TRBD1 as D (5 bases). From germline, CDR1 is MNHEY and CDR2 SVGAGI. CDR3 size: 14 residues. V lost 10 bases and J lost 3, with 18 bases in between. CDR3 DNA sequence: TGTGCCACCAAACTTGGGGGGGGAGACACTGAAGCTTTCTTT. Amino acids: CATKLGGGDTEAFF.

The chain joins TRBV2 to TRBJ2-7; TRBD1 agrees at 12 bases. CDR3 length equals 12 residues. The trim removed 11 bases at V and 4 bases at J, leaving 3 bases unmatched. Germline V gene sequence: CDR1 SNHLY, CDR2 FYNNEI. CDR3 sequence (DNA): TGTGCCGGGGGACAGGGGGCTTACGAGCAGTACTTC. Its translation: CAGGQGAYEQYF.

With regard to this clone: Different DNA sequences within this sample yield the same CDR3. The chain joins TRBV6-5 to TRBJ2-7; TRBD1 might be the D (5 bases). V was pared by 4 bases and J by 4 bases, with 11 bases between. The CDR3 runs to 13 residues. Germline CDR1 is MNHEY and CDR2 is SVGAGI. CDR3: CASSSRQSYEQYF. In nucleotides, the CDR3 is TGTGCCAGCAGTTCGCGACAGTCTTACGAGCAGTACTTC.

The chain's CDR3 is CASSSPGQTNTEAFF. DNA of the CDR3: TGTGCCAGCAGCTCCCCAGGACAGACAAACACTGAAGCTTTCTTT. The chain couples TRBV7-2 to TRBJ1-1; D perhaps matches TRBD1 (6 bases). Per germline, CDR1 SGHTA and CDR2 FQGNSA. V was pared by 4 bases and J by 2 bases, with 14 bases between. This CDR3 spans 15 amino acids. The full variable domain, in which reference TRBV7-2 and TRBJ1-1 provide the parts outside the CDR3, is GAGVSQSPSNKVTEKGKDVELRCDPISGHTALYWYRQSLGQGLEFLIYFQGNSAPDKSGLPSDRFSAERTGGSVSTLTIQRTQQEDSAVYLCASSSPGQTNTEAFFGQGTRLTVV.